Listed here are 7 T cell receptor beta chains from one sample, sequenced in a study of blood T cell repertoires in COVID-19. The protocol was immunoSEQ multiplex PCR, while the TCRdb copy is restricted to in-frame clones and leaves out a portion. The sample holds more than 120,000 clones, approximately 87% seen once. The specimen sequenced was peripheral blood. All receptors come from a woman aged 45-65 years with active or convalescent COVID-19.

CDR3 DNA: TGCAGCGTTGCTAGGGACAGGGGTTCACCCCTCCACTTT. This sequence encodes CSVARDRGSPLHF. The chain recombines TRBV29-1 with TRBJ1-6; the match to TRBD1 covers 10 bases. This CDR3 comprises 13 residues. The V gene's germline CDR1 is SQVTM and CDR2 ANQGSEA. V lost 4 bases, J lost 9 bases, and 3 bases stayed unmatched.

This chain's CDR3 is CASSPKGANNQPQHF. The CDR3 DNA reads as TGTGCCAGCTCACCTAAGGGGGCGAACAATCAGCCCCAGCATTTT. This chain links TRBV18 with TRBJ1-5; 7 nucleotides align to TRBD1. CDR3 length equals 15 residues. Germline loops: CDR1 KGHSH, CDR2 LQKENI. V lost 3 bases and J lost 3; bases outside the gene matches: 5.

This clone has just one count. The CDR3 region is CASSLLRAGGAHGYTF. The CDR3 DNA sequence: TGTGCCAGCAGCTTACTACGGGCAGGGGGCGCTCATGGCTACACCTTC. The chain recombines TRBV7-2 with TRBJ1-2; the match to TRBD1 covers 8 bases. Germline loops: CDR1 SGHTA, CDR2 FQGNSA. The CDR3 loop spans 16 amino acids. J lost 6 bases, V lost 2 bases, and 11 bases had no gene match.

The chain has TRBV4-2 and TRBJ2-1; TRBD2 aligns across 13 bases. Unmatched junction bases numbered 9, after V lost 0 bases and J lost 7 bases. Germline CDR1 LGHNA, CDR2 YNFKEQ. CDR3 size: 18 residues. The CDR3 region is CASSQEGRTSGRWNEQFF. The CDR3 DNA follows: TGTGCCAGCAGCCAAGAGGGTAGGACTAGCGGGAGATGGAATGAGCAGTTCTTC.

The genes are TRBV9 and TRBJ2-3; 9 positions match TRBD2. Losses at the gene ends were 0 bases for V and 5 bases for J; bases not matched to a gene: 7. This CDR3 is built from 16 residues. The germline V gene encodes CDR1 SGDLS and CDR2 YYNGEE. CDR3 amino acids: CASSVGASGAEDTQYF. The CDR3 DNA reads TGTGCCAGCAGCGTAGGAGCTAGCGGGGCTGAAGATACGCAGTATTTT.

The chain links TRBV7-3 to TRBJ2-1; a possible D gene is TRBD2 (5 bases). Between the trimmed V and J ends, which lost 2 bases and 2 bases, there was a span of 10 bases. This CDR3 has 15 residues. Germline values: CDR1 SGHTA, CDR2 FQGTGA. The CDR3 DNA reads TGTGCCAGCAGCTTAGGGCGGGCAGCCTACAATGAGCAGTTCTTC. Amino acids: CASSLGRAAYNEQFF.

This rearrangement joins TRBV28 to TRBJ2-1; 8 bases are a match to TRBD2. From germline, CDR1 is MDHEN and CDR2 SYDVKM. There are 17 residues in the CDR3. Losses at the gene ends were 8 bases for V and 3 bases for J; bases not matched to a gene: 15. The CDR3 nucleotides are TGTGCCAGCGGATCGGGAGGGTCGTCCGGTCGCTACAATGAGCAGTTCTTC. Translation: CASGSGGSSGRYNEQFF.